This T cell receptor beta chain stems from a study of cytomegalovirus exposure and HLA in healthy donors. The study, taken as a whole, reports: Certain sequence variants were highly shared and formed a cluster, and this cluster was likely a sequencing artifact. Immune exposure data for these donors was limited to CMV serostatus. TRBV6-2, TRBV6-3 and some other V segments were excluded as indistinguishable.

Germline values: CDR1 SGHDT, CDR2 YYEEEE. The CDR3 is 13 residues long. The ends lost 5 bases at V and 6 bases at J; junction bases unmatched: 3. Note on this clone: The antigen remains unidentified.

Vbeta (60) and Jbeta (13) primers were used in the PCR. Original handling: Later, 65 million to 90 million unique TCR beta chains were counted in an analysis, and about 10 million of them were shared. Here immunoSEQ multiplex PCR was the method, and the copy in TCRdb shows in-frame clones only, minus some. D and trimming come from the DNA, and the V and J calls and clone size come from that table. Of roughly 78,000 clones listed, over 50% are singletons. The sequence was collected from a man aged 35 to 55 in good health and CMV-seropositive. The sample was PBMCs. The rearrangement uses TRBV5-6 and TRBJ2-7, with TRBD1 matching 12 bases. The CDR3 nucleotides are TGTGCCAGCAGAGGGACAGGGGGCGGCGAGCAGTACTTC. This translates into CASRGTGGGEQYF.